This passage covers 8 T cell receptor beta chains from one sample sequenced in a study of a mutant IDH1 vaccine in newly diagnosed glioma. These receptors have no identified antigens. Time point: week 47, end of study. The vaccine gave 300 ug of a 20-mer mutant IDH1 peptide subcutaneously per dose. Sequencing used immunoSEQ multiplex PCR; TCRdb keeps in-frame clones, though not all of them. The table lists over 45,000 clones, roughly 75% of them singletons. The sample here was PBMCs, taken from a glioma patient whose treatment included an IDH1 peptide vaccine. These receptors came from a man over 45 with glioma.

The V gene is TRBV6-1, the J gene TRBJ1-1; the D gene is possibly TRBD1 (5 bases). The germline gives CDR1 MNHNS, CDR2 SASEGT. Trimming shortened V by 4 bases and J by 1 base, and 19 bases separated the two germline ends. The CDR3 has 17 amino acids. The CDR3 DNA is TGTGCCAGCAGTGTACCGGGGACGGCTCGAGGGAACACTGAAGCTTTCTTT. Encoded protein: CASSVPGTARGNTEAFF.

V gene TRBV19 combines with J gene TRBJ1-2, with D uncertain. CDR1 and CDR2 (germline): LNHDA, SQIVND (reference sequence). Trimming stripped 3 bases from V and 4 bases from J, with 6 bases between. The CDR3 loop spans 12 amino acids. CDR3 sequence (DNA): TGTGCCAGTAGTATGGCCTCCTATGGCTACACCTTC. Translating gives CASSMASYGYTF.

V usage is TRBV7-8 and J usage is TRBJ1-5, with 8 bases identical to TRBD1. CDR1 and CDR2 from the germline V gene are SGHVS and FQNEAQ. The CDR3 runs 16 residues. J gave up 4 bases and V 5 bases, and 10 bases lay outside the gene matches. The DNA of the CDR3 is TGTGCCAGCAGCCTTAGGACAGGGAGCGTGAATCAGCCCCAGCATTTT. It codes for CASSLRTGSVNQPQHF.

This clone was detected only a few times. This chain links TRBV6-5 with TRBJ2-5, with unresolved D. Between the trimmed V and J ends, which lost 2 bases and 5 bases, there was a span of 9 bases. Looked up from germline, CDR1 is MNHEY and CDR2 is SVGAGI. The CDR3 consists of 13 residues. The CDR3 DNA follows: TGTGCCAGCAGTTACGATGGACGGGAGACCCAGTACTTC. Translation gives CASSYDGRETQYF.

This clone was recorded a few times. This rearrangement joins TRBV7-6 to TRBJ2-7; D perhaps matches TRBD2 (6 bases). Trimming removed 5 bases at V and 3 bases at J, with 11 bases between. The CDR3 has 13 amino acids. CDR1 and CDR2 (germline): SGHVS, FNYEAQ. Written as DNA, the CDR3 is TGTGCCAGCAGCACAACCGGGGGCTACGAGCAGTACTTC. Translation gives CASSTTGGYEQYF.

This clone occurred a few times. The chain couples TRBV7-8 to TRBJ1-4; D possibly corresponds to TRBD1 (6 bases). The CDR3 length is 15 residues. Germline CDR1 SGHVS, CDR2 FQNEAQ. V shed 1 base and J shed 10 bases, with 16 bases lying between them. The CDR3 DNA is TGTGCCAGCAGCTTAGGCCGGGTATCACAGGGAAAACTGTTTTTT. Its protein is CASSLGRVSQGKLFF.

J is TRBJ2-1 and V is TRBV7-8, with D unresolved. The V gene lost 7 bases and the J gene lost 6 bases, with 7 bases spanning the gap. The CDR3 extends over 11 amino acids. Germline CDR1 reads SGHVS; CDR2 reads FQNEAQ. CDR3 nucleotide sequence: TGTGCCAGCACCGTACTCAATGAGCAGTTCTTC. It codes for CASTVLNEQFF.

This clone appeared a single time. This chain joins TRBV19 and TRBJ1-4; maybe TRBD1 (6 bases). CDR1 is LNHDA, CDR2 SQIVND, per germline (reference sequence). The CDR3 has 14 amino acids. V lost 11 bases, J lost 7 bases, and 20 bases lay in between. The CDR3 loop reads CAARARDKGEKLFF. The CDR3 region has the DNA TGTGCCGCCCGGGCCCGGGACAAAGGTGAAAAACTGTTTTTT. Full variable domain (outside the CDR3, taken from reference TRBV19 and TRBJ1-4): DGGITQSPKYLFRKEGQNVTLSCEQNLNHDAMYWYRQDPGQGLRLIYYSQIVNDFQKGDIAEGYSVSREKKESFPLTVTSAQKNPTAFYLCAARARDKGEKLFFGSGTQLSVL.